The 6 T cell receptor beta chains below were found in one sample sequenced in a study of blood T cell repertoires in COVID-19 (TCRdb year 2020). Libraries were prepared through the immunoSEQ multiplex PCR assay. Here the immuneACCESS table is served through TCRdb, limited to in-frame sequences with V and J called. Missing clones are a known gap in these copies; in checked studies unresolved V genes cover under half, and the rest lacks a known reason. The sample data list 350,000 to 500,000 clones, and approximately 90% of these were observed just once. The biggest ten clones account for roughly 1.4% of the sample. Specimen: PBMCs or T cells enriched from blood (not recorded which). Source of these receptors: a woman aged 18-29 years who had been exposed to COVID-19.

Only one count was recorded for this clone. V usage is TRBV5-1 and J usage is TRBJ2-7, with D unresolved. V lost 0 bases and J lost 6, with 10 bases in between. The germline V gene encodes CDR1 SGHRS and CDR2 YFSETQ. This CDR3 is 13 amino acids long. CDR3 sequence reads: CASSLDLFGEQYF. CDR3 sequence (DNA): TGCGCCAGCAGCTTGGACCTATTCGGCGAGCAGTACTTC.

CDR3 protein: CASSLVRAGGRTDTQYF. Here the CDR3 DNA reads TGTGCCAGCAGCTTAGTCCGGGCAGGGGGCCGCACAGATACGCAGTATTTT. The rearrangement joins TRBV7-9 to TRBJ2-3, with 8 bases identical to TRBD1. CDR1 is SEHNR and CDR2 is FQNEAQ in the germline V gene (reference sequence). The ends lost 1 base at V and 1 base at J; junction bases unmatched: 7. The CDR3 runs to 17 residues.

Turning to this clone: This sample includes further DNA sequences coding for the same CDR3. The rearrangement uses TRBV28 and TRBJ1-6; D is unresolved. Germline-derived CDR1 and CDR2 are MDHEN and SYDVKM. The CDR3 is 14 amino acids. V was pared by 2 bases and J by 7 bases, with 9 bases between. The CDR3 DNA is TGTGCCAGCAGTTTAACCGGGTCGAATTCACCCCTCCACTTT. It specifies CASSLTGSNSPLHF.

A single count supports this clone. The chain combines TRBV3-1 (or the pseudogene TRBV3-2) with TRBJ2-1; 12 nucleotides match TRBD2. Germline V gene lookup returns CDR1 LGHDT and CDR2 YNNKEL (reference sequence). The CDR3 runs to 14 residues. V was pared by 0 bases and J by 13 bases, with 4 bases of the junction left unmatched. The CDR3 loop is CASSQDTSGGSQFF. In DNA form, the CDR3 reads TGTGCCAGCAGCCAAGATACTAGCGGGGGGAGTCAGTTCTTC.

The chain links TRBV10-3 to TRBJ2-1, with D possibly matching TRBD1 (5 bases). The CDR3 spans 17 residues. Germline CDR1 reads ENHRY; CDR2 reads SYGVKD. V gave up 0 bases and J gave up 0 bases, with 12 bases separating them. For the CDR3, the DNA is TGTGCCATCAGTGAGTCAATGGGGCAGGTCTCCTACAATGAGCAGTTCTTC. It translates to CAISESMGQVSYNEQFF.

Details on this clone: Other nucleotide sequences in the sample specify the same CDR3. V is TRBV3-1 (or the pseudogene TRBV3-2) and J is TRBJ1-1; D uncertain. The V gene lost 1 base and the J gene lost 1 base, with 7 bases spanning the gap. The germline V gene encodes CDR1 LGHDT and CDR2 YNNKEL (reference sequence). CDR3 length equals 14 residues. In DNA, the CDR3 is TGTGCCAGCAGCCAAGCCGGGGAGAACACTGAAGCTTTCTTT. This codes for CASSQAGENTEAFF.